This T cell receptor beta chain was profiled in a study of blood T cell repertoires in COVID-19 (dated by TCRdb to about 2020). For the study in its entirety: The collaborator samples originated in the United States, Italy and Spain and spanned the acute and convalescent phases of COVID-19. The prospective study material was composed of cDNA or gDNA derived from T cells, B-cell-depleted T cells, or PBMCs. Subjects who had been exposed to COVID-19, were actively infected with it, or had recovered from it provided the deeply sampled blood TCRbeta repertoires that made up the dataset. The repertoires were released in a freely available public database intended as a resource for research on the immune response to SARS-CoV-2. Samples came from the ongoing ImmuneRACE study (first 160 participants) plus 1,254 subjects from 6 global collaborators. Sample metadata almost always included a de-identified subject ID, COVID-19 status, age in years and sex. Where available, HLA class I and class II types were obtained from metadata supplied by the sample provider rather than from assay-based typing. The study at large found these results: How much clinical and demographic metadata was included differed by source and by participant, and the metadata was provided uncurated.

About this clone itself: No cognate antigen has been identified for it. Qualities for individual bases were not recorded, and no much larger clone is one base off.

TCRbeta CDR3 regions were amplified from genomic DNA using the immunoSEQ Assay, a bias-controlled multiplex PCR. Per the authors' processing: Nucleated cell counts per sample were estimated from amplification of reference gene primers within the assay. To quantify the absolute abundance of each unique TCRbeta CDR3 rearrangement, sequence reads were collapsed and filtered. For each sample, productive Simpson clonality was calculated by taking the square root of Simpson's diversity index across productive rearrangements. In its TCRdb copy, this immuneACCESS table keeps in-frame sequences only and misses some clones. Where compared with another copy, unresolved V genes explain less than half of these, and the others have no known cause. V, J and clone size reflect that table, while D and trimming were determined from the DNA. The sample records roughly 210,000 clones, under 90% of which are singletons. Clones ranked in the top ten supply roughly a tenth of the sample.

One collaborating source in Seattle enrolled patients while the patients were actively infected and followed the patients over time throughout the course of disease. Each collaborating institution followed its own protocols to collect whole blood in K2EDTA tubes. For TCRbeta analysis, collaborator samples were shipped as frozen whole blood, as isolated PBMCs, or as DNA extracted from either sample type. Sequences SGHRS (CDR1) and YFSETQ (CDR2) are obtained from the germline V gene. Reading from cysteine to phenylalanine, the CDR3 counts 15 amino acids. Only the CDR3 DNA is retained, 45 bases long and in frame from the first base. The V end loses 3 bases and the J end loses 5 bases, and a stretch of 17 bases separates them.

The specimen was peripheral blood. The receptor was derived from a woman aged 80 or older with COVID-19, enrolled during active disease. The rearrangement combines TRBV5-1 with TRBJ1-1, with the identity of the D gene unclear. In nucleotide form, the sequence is TGCGCCAGCAGCTCCACATCAATACCCTGGACTGAAGCTTTCTTT. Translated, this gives CASSSTSIPWTEAFF.